These T cell receptor beta chains were read from a single sample in a study of T cell repertoires in cytomegalovirus infection. In TCRdb, the reads were re-called with MiXCR into one record per CDR3 protein. Of under 350,000 distinct CDR3 sequences listed, roughly a fifth are singletons. Their antigen targets remain unknown. The specimen comprised cultured PBMCs, sampled from culture after CMV antigen stimulation. The receptor source for this set is a human donor in good health (CMV status not recorded). Some clones in this sample may be carry-over from other donors' samples. The conserved cysteine and the conserved F or W are not part of the CDR3 here. The order of the fields is V gene, CDR3 protein.

TRBV11-3 | ASSLGVAGGLNEQF
TRBV24-1 | ATSDLGADLQETQY
TRBV7-2 | ASSVGLAGVGPDTQY
TRBV7-9 | ASSLPGRNTEAF
TRBV18 | ASSPASGRDTYNEQF
TRBV2 | HRGLLLINQPQH
TRBV6-1 | ASSADRNIQY
TRBV6-2/TRBV6-3 | ATRRGGTTNTGELF
TRBV20-1 | SASTGWGQPQH
TRBV12-3/TRBV12-4 | ASSLGVMNTEAF
TRBV6-1 | ASGGSEQF
TRBV6-4 | ASSDSAGDYNEQF
TRBV7-9 | ASSSLKVSGANVLT
TRBV2 | ASSPHGTLNSPLH
TRBV4-1 | ASSQGGLAGVVHTGELF
TRBV7-9 | ASSCLGRFCPNTEAF
TRBV7-8 | ASSFFSTSQETQY
TRBV11-1 | ASKSGPTYNEQF
TRBV6-6 | ASSYPRGFQTSYNEQF
TRBV6-2/TRBV6-3 | ASSYSRLAGPTDTQY
TRBV7-8 | ASSSHDRSNFQPQH
TRBV6-2/TRBV6-3 | ASSLRLLVYNEQF
TRBV11-2 | ASSLVDEQY
TRBV5-4 | ASSLRLAFNTEAF
TRBV4-2 | ASSQELNEKLF
TRBV4-3 | ASSQDRRHSGNTIY
TRBV19 | ASFGRITYGYT
TRBV7-9 | ASSLGANSYNEQF
TRBV7-2 | ASSLGKNEQF
TRBV30 | AWSASSNQPQH
TRBV11-2 | ASSLDTKPTQY
TRBV12-3/TRBV12-4 | ASSLGQGGNSPLH
TRBV6-6 | ASSYSLAGDWNIQY
TRBV2 | ASSEERIRALEDGYT
TRBV15 | ATDTARGTDTQY
TRBV2 | ASNPPPGYRETQY
TRBV25-1 | ASSGRGQKSYEQY
TRBV19 | ASSIRRGGLNEQF
TRBV7-4 | ASSSGLVRENEQF
TRBV7-2 | ASSLVGLAGDTQY
TRBV7-9 | ASSPQANTEAF
TRBV7-2 | ASSLDLLSSGANVLT
TRBV28 | ASCRSSYNEQF
TRBV7-8 | ASRENSGSYTQY
TRBV7-6 | ARGGVLYEQY
TRBV12-3/TRBV12-4 | ASSFRTPDTQY
TRBV28 | ASSPAGTGYGYT
TRBV7-2 | ASSLAPSGNEQF